Sequencing of this TCR beta chain was carried out in a study of graft-versus-host responses after intestinal transplantation. About the study: All recipients were given anti-thymocyte globulin induction, and tacrolimus and steroids were then administered for 2 to 3 years.

Assay: immunoSEQ multiplex PCR; the TCRdb copy retains only in-frame clones and omits some. The sample lists more than 9,000 clones, 93% occurring once. CDR1 and CDR2 from the germline V gene are MNHEY and SVGAGI. CDR3 size: 15 residues. V shed 0 bases and J 2 bases; nucleotides not matched to a gene: 4. This clonotype originated in a human patient who received an intestinal transplant, so some T cells may come from the graft donor. V is TRBV6-5 and J is TRBJ2-7, with 7 bases matching TRBD1. The material was PBMCs, obtained just under 110 days after intestinal transplant. Here the CDR3 reads CASSYSQGVAYEQYF. CDR3 bases: TGTGCCAGCAGTTACTCCCAGGGGGTTGCCTACGAGCAGTACTTC.